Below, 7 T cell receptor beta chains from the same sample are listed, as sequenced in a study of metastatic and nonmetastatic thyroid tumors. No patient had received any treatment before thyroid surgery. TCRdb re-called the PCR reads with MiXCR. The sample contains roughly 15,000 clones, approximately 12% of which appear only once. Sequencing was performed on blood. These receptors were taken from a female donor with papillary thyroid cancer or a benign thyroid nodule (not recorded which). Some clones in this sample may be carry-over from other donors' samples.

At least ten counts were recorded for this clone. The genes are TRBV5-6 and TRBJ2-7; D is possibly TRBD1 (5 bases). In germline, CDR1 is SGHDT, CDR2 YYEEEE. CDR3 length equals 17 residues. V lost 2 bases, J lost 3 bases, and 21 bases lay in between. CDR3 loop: CASSLTGEVGFYYEQYF. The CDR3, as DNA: TGTGCCAGCAGCTTAACAGGAGAGGTAGGGTTTTACTACGAGCAGTACTTC.

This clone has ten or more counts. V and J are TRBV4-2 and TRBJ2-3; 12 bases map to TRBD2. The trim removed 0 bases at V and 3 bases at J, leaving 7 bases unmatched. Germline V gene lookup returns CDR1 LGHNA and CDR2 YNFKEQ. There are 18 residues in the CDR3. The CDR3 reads CASSQEPLAGGPTDTQYF. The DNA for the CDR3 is TGTGCCAGCAGCCAAGAACCCCTAGCGGGGGGGCCGACAGATACGCAGTATTTT.

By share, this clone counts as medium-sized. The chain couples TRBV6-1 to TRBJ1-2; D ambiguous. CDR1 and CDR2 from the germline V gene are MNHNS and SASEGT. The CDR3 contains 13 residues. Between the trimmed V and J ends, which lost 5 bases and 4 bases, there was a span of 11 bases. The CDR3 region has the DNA TGTGCCAGCAGTCTCGGGTCGCTCTATGGCTACACCTTC. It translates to CASSLGSLYGYTF.

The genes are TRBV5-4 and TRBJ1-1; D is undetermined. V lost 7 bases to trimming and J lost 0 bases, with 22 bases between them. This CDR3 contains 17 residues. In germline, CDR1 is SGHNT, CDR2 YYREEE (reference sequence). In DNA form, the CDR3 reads TGTGCCAGCTACTCTCACGTGGGAAGTTTAGTGAACACTGAAGCTTTCTTT. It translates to CASYSHVGSLVNTEAFF.

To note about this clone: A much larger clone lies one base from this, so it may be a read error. The CDR3 loop reads CASSSSTGMNTEAFF. CDR3 nucleotides: TGTGCCAGCAGCTCTTCGACAGGGATGAACACTGAAGCTTTCTTT. This sequence joins TRBV7-9 and TRBJ1-1, with 7 bases that match TRBD1. The CDR3 is made up of 15 amino acids. V lost 4 bases, J lost 0 bases, and 5 bases stayed unmatched. Germline V gene sequence: CDR1 SEHNR, CDR2 FQNEAQ (reference sequence).

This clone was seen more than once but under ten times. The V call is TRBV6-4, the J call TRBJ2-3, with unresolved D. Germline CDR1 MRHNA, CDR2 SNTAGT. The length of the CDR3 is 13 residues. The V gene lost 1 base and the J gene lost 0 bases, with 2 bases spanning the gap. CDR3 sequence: CASSDLSTDTQYF. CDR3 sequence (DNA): TGTGCCAGCAGTGACTTGAGCACAGATACGCAGTATTTT.

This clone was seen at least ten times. The DNA for the CDR3 is TGTGCCAGCAGTGGAGGGTGGACTAGCGGGAATAATGAGCAGTTCTTC. Residues: CASSGGWTSGNNEQFF. V and J are TRBV2 and TRBJ2-1; 12 nucleotides align to TRBD2. V was pared by 4 bases and J by 7 bases, with 8 bases of the junction left unmatched. CDR1 is SNHLY, CDR2 FYNNEI, per germline. The CDR3 contains 16 residues.